This T cell receptor (beta chain) was observed in a study of shared clonotypes between healthy human individuals. The study, taken as a whole, reports: Larger estimated richness was generally recorded for naive subsets relative to memory subsets.

The V gene lost 1 base and the J gene lost 3 bases, with 12 bases spanning the gap. From germline, CDR1 is GTSNPN and CDR2 SVGIG (reference sequence). The CDR3 is 14 residues long. In regard to this clone: Its target is not known.

Profiled with immunoSEQ multiplex PCR; TCRdb holds only in-frame clones, not every one. Found here are millions of clones, approximately 92% of them singletons; the top ten hold roughly 0.13%. The TCR originated in a young man in good health. V usage is TRBV30 and J usage is TRBJ1-2; D gene unclear. The sequenced sample was naive CD4+ T cells sorted from blood. Subset specified: CD45RA+ positively selected. The CDR3 nucleotides read TGTGCCTGGAGTGACCAAACAGCTGACTATGGCTACACCTTC. Amino acid sequence: CAWSDQTADYGYTF.